This T cell receptor beta chain was found in a study of blood T cell repertoires in COVID-19. Trimming shortened V by 4 bases and J by 4 bases, and 9 bases separated the two germline ends. The CDR3 has 13 amino acids. Germline CDR1 and CDR2: SGHRS and YFSETQ. Profiling relied on immunoSEQ multiplex PCR, and the TCRdb table lists in-frame clones only, not all of them. Of about 340,000 clones in the sample, around 80% were seen once. This clonotype was sampled from a man aged 30-40 years with active or convalescent COVID-19. The chain recombines TRBV5-1 with TRBJ1-3; D is perhaps TRBD1 (6 bases). The sequenced sample consisted of peripheral blood. The CDR3 spells CASSQDRGNTIYF. CDR3 in DNA: TGCGCCAGCAGCCAGGACAGAGGAAACACCATATATTTT.